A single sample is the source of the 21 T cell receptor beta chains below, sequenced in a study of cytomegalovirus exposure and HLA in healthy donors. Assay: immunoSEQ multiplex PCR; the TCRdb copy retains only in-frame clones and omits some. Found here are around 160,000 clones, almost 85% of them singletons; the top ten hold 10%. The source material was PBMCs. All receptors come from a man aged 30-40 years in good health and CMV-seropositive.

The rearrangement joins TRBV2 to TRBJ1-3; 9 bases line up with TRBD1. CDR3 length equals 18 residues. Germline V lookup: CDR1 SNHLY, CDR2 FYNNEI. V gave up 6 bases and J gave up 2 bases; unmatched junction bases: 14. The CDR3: CASSHPITDRGAGNTIYF. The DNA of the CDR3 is TGTGCCAGCAGCCATCCGATCACCGACAGGGGGGCTGGAAACACCATATATTTT.

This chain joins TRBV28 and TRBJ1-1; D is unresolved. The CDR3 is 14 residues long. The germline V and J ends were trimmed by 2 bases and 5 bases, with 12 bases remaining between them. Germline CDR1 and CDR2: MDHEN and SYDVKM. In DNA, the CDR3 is TGTGCCAGCAGTTTACCCCCCGCCGGGACTGAAGCTTTCTTT. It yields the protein CASSLPPAGTEAFF.

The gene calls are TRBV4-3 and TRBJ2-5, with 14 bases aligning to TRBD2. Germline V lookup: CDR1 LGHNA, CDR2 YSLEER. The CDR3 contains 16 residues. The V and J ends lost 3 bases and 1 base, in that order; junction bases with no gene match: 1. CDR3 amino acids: CASSQGTSGGQETQYF. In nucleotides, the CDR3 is TGCGCCAGCAGCCAGGGGACTAGCGGGGGCCAAGAGACCCAGTACTTC.

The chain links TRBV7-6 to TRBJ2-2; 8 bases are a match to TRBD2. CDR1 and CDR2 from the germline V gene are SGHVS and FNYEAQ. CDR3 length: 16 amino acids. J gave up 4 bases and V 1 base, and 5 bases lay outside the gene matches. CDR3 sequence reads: CASSLVGGGPTGELFF. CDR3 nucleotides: TGTGCCAGCAGCTTAGTGGGCGGGGGGCCCACCGGGGAGCTGTTTTTT. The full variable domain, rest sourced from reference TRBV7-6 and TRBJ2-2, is GAGVSQSPRYKVTKRGQDVALRCDPISGHVSLYWYRQALGQGPEFLTYFNYEAQQDKSGLPNDRFSAERPEGSISTLTIQRTEQRDSAMYRCASSLVGGGPTGELFFGEGSRLTVL.

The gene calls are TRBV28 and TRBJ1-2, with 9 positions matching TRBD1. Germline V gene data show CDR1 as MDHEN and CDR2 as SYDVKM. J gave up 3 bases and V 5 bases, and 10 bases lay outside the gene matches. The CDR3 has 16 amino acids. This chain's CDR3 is CASSPTTTGGDYGYTF. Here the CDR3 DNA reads TGTGCCAGCAGTCCAACCACCACAGGGGGCGACTATGGCTACACCTTC.

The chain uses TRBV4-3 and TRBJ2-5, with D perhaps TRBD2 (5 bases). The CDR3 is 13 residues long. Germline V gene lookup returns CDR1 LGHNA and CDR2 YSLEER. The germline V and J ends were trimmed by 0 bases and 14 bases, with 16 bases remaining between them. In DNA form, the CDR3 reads TGCGCCAGCAGCCAAGATTTCGGGAATAGCCTCTACTTC. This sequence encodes CASSQDFGNSLYF.

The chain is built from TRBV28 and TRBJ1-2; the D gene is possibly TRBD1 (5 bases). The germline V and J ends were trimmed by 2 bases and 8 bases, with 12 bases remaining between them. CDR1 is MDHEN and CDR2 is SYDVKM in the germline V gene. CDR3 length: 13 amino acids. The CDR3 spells CASSLQQGRGYTF. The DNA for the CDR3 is TGTGCCAGCAGTTTACAGCAGGGAAGAGGCTACACCTTC.

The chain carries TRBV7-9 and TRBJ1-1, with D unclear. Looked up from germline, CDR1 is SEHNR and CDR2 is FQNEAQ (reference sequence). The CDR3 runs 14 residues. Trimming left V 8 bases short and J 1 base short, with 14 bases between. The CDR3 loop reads CASGPGLANTEAFF. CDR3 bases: TGTGCCAGCGGCCCGGGGTTGGCGAACACTGAAGCTTTCTTT.

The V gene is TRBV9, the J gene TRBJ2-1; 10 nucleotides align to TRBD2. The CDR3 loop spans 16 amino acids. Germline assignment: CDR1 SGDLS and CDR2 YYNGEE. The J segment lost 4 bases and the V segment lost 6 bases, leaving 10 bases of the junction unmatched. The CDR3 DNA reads TGTGCCAGCACCCCGAGGGGAGCGGGAGGGTACAATGAGCAGTTCTTC. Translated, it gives CASTPRGAGGYNEQFF.

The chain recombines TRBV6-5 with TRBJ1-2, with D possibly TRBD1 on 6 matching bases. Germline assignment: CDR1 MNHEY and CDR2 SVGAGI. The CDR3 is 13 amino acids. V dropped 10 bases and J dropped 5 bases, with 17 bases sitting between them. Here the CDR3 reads CATHSTGAYGYTF. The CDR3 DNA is TGTGCCACCCATTCGACAGGCGCATATGGCTACACCTTC.

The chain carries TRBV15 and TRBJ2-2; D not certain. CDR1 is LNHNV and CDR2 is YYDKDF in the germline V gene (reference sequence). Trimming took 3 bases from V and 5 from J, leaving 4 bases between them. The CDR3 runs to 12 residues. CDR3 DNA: TGTGCCACCAGCAGCTTAACCGGGGAGCTGTTTTTT. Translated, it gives CATSSLTGELFF.

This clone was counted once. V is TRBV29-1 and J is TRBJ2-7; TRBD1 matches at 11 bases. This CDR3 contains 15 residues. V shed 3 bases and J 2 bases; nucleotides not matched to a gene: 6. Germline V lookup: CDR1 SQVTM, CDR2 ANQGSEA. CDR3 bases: TGCAGCGTTGACGGAGCGGACAGGGGGCCCTACGAGCAGTACTTC. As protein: CSVDGADRGPYEQYF.

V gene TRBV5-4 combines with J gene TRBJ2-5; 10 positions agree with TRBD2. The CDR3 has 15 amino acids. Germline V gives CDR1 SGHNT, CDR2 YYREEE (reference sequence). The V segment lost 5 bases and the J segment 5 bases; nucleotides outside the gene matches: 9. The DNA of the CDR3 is TGTGCCAGCAGTTTTAGCGGGGGGTCGGGGGAGACCCAGTACTTC. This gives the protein CASSFSGGSGETQYF.

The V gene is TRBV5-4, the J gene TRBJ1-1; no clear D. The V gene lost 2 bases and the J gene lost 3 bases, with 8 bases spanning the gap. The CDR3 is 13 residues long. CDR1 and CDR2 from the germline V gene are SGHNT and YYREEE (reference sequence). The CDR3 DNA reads TGTGCCAGCAGCTTACAAGTCGACACTGAAGCTTTCTTT. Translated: CASSLQVDTEAFF.

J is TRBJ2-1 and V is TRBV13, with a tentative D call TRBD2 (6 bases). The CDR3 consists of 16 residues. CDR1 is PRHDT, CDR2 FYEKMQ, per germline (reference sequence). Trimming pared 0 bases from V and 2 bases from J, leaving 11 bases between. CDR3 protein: CASSLGRGSTYNEQFF. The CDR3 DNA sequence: TGTGCCAGCAGCTTAGGGCGGGGAAGCACCTACAATGAGCAGTTCTTC.

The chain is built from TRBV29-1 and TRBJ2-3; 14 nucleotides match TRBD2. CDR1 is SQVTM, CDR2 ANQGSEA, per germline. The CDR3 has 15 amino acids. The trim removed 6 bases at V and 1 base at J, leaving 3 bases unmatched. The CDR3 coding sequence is TGCAGCGTGGAGGGACTAGCGGGGGGCACAGATACGCAGTATTTT. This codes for CSVEGLAGGTDTQYF.

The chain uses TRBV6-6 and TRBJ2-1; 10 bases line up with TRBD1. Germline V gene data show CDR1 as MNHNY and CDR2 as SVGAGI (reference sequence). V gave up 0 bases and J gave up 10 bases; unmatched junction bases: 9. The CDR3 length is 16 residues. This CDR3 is CASSYSGQGPRREQFF. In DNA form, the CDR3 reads TGTGCCAGCAGTTACTCGGGACAGGGGCCCAGGAGGGAGCAGTTCTTC.

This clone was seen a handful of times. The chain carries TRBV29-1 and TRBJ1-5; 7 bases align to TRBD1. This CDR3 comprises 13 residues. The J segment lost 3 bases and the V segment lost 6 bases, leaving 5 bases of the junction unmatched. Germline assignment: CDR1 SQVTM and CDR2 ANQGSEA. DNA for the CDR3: TGCAGCGTCGGTGGACAGGTCAATCAGCCCCAGCATTTT. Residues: CSVGGQVNQPQHF.

Here the CDR3 reads CASSWGLGDKGEKLFF. In nucleotides, the CDR3 is TGTGCCAGCAGCTGGGGGTTGGGGGACAAGGGTGAAAAACTGTTTTTT. The chain is built from TRBV7-2 and TRBJ1-4; TRBD1 might be the D (6 bases). Germline CDR1 SGHTA, CDR2 FQGNSA. This CDR3 spans 16 amino acids. Trimming took 4 bases from V and 7 from J, leaving 19 bases between them. The variable domain in full, completed from reference TRBV7-2 and TRBJ1-4, reads GAGVSQSPSNKVTEKGKDVELRCDPISGHTALYWYRQSLGQGLEFLIYFQGNSAPDKSGLPSDRFSAERTGGSVSTLTIQRTQQEDSAVYLCASSWGLGDKGEKLFFGSGTQLSVL.

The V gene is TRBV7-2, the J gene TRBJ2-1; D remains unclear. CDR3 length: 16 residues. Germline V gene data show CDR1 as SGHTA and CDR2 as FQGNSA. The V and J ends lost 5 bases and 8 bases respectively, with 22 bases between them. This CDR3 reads CASSPVLIAPQDEQFF. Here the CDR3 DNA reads TGTGCCAGCAGCCCGGTCCTAATCGCCCCCCAGGATGAGCAGTTCTTC.

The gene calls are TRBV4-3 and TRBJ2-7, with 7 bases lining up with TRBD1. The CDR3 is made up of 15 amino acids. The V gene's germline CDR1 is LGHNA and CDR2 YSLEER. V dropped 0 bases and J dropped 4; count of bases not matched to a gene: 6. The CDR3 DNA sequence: TGCGCCAGCAGCCAAGATTCGGGCAGGGGGTACGAGCAGTACTTC. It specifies CASSQDSGRGYEQYF.